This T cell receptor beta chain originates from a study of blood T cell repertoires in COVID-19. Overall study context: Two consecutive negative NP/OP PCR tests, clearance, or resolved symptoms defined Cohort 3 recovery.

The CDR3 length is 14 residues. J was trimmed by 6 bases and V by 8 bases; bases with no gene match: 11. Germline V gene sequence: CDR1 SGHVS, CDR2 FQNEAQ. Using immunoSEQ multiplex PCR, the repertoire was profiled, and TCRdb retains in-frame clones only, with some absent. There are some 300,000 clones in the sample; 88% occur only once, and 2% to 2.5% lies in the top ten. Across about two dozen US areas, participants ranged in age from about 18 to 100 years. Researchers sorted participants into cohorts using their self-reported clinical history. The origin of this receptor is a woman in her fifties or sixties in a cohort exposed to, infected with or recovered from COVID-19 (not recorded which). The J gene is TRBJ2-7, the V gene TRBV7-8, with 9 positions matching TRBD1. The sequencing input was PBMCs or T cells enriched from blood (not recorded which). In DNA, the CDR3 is TGTGCCAGCTCCCTAAGGGACAGGGACCTCGAGCAGTACTTC. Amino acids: CASSLRDRDLEQYF.